What follows are 14 T cell receptor beta chains derived from one specimen sequenced in a study of T cells in Graves' hyperthyroidism and ophthalmopathy. The TCR beta CDR3 regions underwent amplification using RNA transcripts as the source. The TCR CDR3 first-round RT-PCR relied on the HTBI primer set. MiXCR, run by TCRdb on the multiplex PCR reads, gives a single entry per CDR3 protein. The top ten clones hold around a quarter of a sample with roughly 400,000 distinct CDR3 sequences, around 16% of them seen once. Material for sequencing was blood. These TCRs come from a woman between 18 and 29 years old with Graves' hyperthyroidism that later progressed to Graves' ophthalmopathy.

This clonotype appeared a few times. The DNA for the CDR3 is TGTGCCAGCAGTTTATCCATCGAATTCCCACCCCTCCACTTT. It yields the protein CASSLSIEFPPLHF. This chain connects TRBV27 to TRBJ1-6; no definite D call. The V gene lost 0 bases and the J gene lost 11 bases, with 11 bases spanning the gap. The V gene's germline CDR1 is MNHEY and CDR2 SMNVEV (reference sequence). The CDR3 spans 14 residues.

The sample holds many counts of this clonotype. The rearrangement uses TRBV28 and TRBJ2-3, with 12 nucleotides matching TRBD1. CDR1 is MDHEN and CDR2 is SYDVKM in the germline V gene. The CDR3 covers 15 residues. Trimming took 7 bases from V and 4 from J; bases not matched to a gene: 6. CDR3 amino acids: CASTSGTGGSDTQYF. CDR3 nucleotide sequence: TGTGCCAGCACATCCGGGACAGGGGGCTCAGATACGCAGTATTTT. The full variable domain, rest sourced from reference TRBV28 and TRBJ2-3, is DVKVTQSSRYLVKRTGEKVFLECVQDMDHENMFWYRQDPGLGLRLIYFSYDVKMKEKGDIPEGYSVSREKKERFSLILESASTNQTSMYLCASTSGTGGSDTQYFGPGTRLTVL.

This clonotype was recorded many times. The chain joins TRBV7-2 to TRBJ2-3, with 7 bases matching TRBD2. The germline CDR1 and CDR2 sequences are SGHTA and FQGNSA. The CDR3 loop spans 14 amino acids. Unmatched junction bases numbered 7, after V lost 8 bases and J lost 2 bases. As DNA, the CDR3 is TGTGCCAGCGGATTAGCGGGCTACACAGATACGCAGTATTTT. It translates to CASGLAGYTDTQYF.

Ten or more counts support this clonotype. A read error is possible here, since a much larger clone lies one base away. V is TRBV28 and J is TRBJ1-1; D is uncertain. Trimming removed 0 bases from V and 4 bases from J, with 6 bases in between. This CDR3 spans 13 amino acids. The V gene's germline CDR1 is MDHEN and CDR2 SYDVKM. As DNA, the CDR3 is TGTGCCAGCAGTTTATGGGGGATCACTGAAGCTTTCTTT. This codes for CASSLWGITEAFF.

This clonotype showed up just a few times. This chain connects TRBV5-1 to TRBJ2-3; tentative D call: TRBD1 (5 bases). The CDR3 has 15 residues. V lost 1 base and J lost 4, with 13 bases in between. In germline, CDR1 is SGHRS, CDR2 YFSETQ. The DNA for the CDR3 is TGCGCCAGCAGCTTGTTAGGCAGCAGGGCAGATACGCAGTATTTT. This translates into CASSLLGSRADTQYF. The whole variable domain, remainder taken from reference TRBV5-1 and TRBJ2-3, is KAGVTQTPRYLIKTRGQQVTLSCSPISGHRSVSWYQQTPGQGLQFLFEYFSETQRNKGNFPGRFSGRQFSNSRSEMNVSTLELGDSALYLCASSLLGSRADTQYFGPGTRLTVL.

The rearrangement joins TRBV11-1 to TRBJ2-1, with TRBD2 matching 8 bases. The germline V gene has CDR1 SGHAT and CDR2 FQDESV (reference sequence). CDR3 length equals 16 residues. Trimming at V came to 3 bases and at J to 9 bases, leaving 13 bases not matched to a gene. The DNA of the CDR3 is TGTGCCAGCAGCTTCCGACGGGAGGGCCCTCTGGTTGAGCAGTTCTTC. It translates to CASSFRREGPLVEQFF.

This clonotype was seen a few times. The rearrangement links TRBV6-1 to TRBJ1-5; D gene uncertain. Trimming pared 2 bases from V and 7 bases from J, leaving 3 bases between. Germline lookup yields CDR1 MNHNS and CDR2 SASEGT. The CDR3 loop spans 11 amino acids. The CDR3 sequence: CASSERQPQHF. The CDR3 bases are TGTGCCAGCAGTGAAAGACAGCCCCAGCATTTT.

V and J are TRBV19 and TRBJ1-1; a weak D match, TRBD1 (6 bases). The germline CDR1 and CDR2 sequences are LNHDA and SQIVND (reference sequence). The CDR3 sequence is 14 residues long. Trimming took 5 bases from V and 6 from J, leaving 16 bases between them. CDR3 amino acids: CASSAGGLGSEAFF. The CDR3 DNA is TGTGCCAGTAGTGCGGGGGGGCTAGGTTCTGAAGCTTTCTTT.

The chain is built from TRBV20-1 and TRBJ1-4; D is uncertain. The CDR3 loop spans 11 amino acids. The V gene lost 6 bases and the J gene lost 6 bases, with 8 bases spanning the gap. CDR1 DFQATT and CDR2 SNEGSKA come from the germline V gene (reference sequence). The CDR3 reads CSAEEDEKLFF. In nucleotides, the CDR3 is TGCAGTGCAGAGGAGGATGAAAAACTGTTTTTT.

The sample holds many counts of this clonotype. The V call is TRBV18, the J call TRBJ1-1; D is ambiguous. This CDR3 region has 14 residues. The V and J ends lost 4 bases and 1 base respectively, with 10 bases between them. Germline lookup yields CDR1 KGHSH and CDR2 LQKENI. In DNA form, the CDR3 reads TGTGCCAGCTCACTACAGACACAGAACACTGAAGCTTTCTTT. Its protein is CASSLQTQNTEAFF.

The chain recombines TRBV24-1 with TRBJ2-3, with 10 bases identical to TRBD2. Germline trimming cut 4 bases from V and 5 bases from J; bases unmatched to any gene: 11. There are 17 residues in the CDR3. Germline V lookup: CDR1 KGHDR, CDR2 SFDVKD. CDR3 coding DNA: TGTGCCACCAGTGACCTTACTAGCGGGACAGGAGGAGATACGCAGTATTTT. Translating it yields CATSDLTSGTGGDTQYF.

The sample holds a few counts of this clonotype. The chain links TRBV24-1 to TRBJ2-1; 8 nucleotides match TRBD2. Trimming at V came to 5 bases and at J to 4 bases, leaving 24 bases not matched to a gene. The CDR3 extends over 21 amino acids. Germline V lookup: CDR1 KGHDR, CDR2 SFDVKD. Here the CDR3 reads CATSGPRPERGSGRSYNEQFF. The CDR3 region has the DNA TGTGCCACCAGTGGTCCCAGGCCCGAGCGAGGGAGCGGGAGATCGTACAATGAGCAGTTCTTC.

The sample holds many counts of this clonotype. V and J are TRBV2 and TRBJ2-2, with 12 positions matching TRBD2. After removal of 7 bases from V and 7 bases from J, the junction contained 7 bases not matched to a gene. This CDR3 contains 15 residues. Germline V gene data show CDR1 as SNHLY and CDR2 as FYNNEI. In DNA, the CDR3 is TGTGCCAGCAACAGACTAGCGGGAGCGGGCGGGGAGCTGTTTTTT. It specifies CASNRLAGAGGELFF.

In this sample, this clonotype turned up many times. The chain carries TRBV12-3 or TRBV12-4 and TRBJ1-6; D gene unclear. The CDR3 spans 14 residues. V was trimmed by 1 base and J by 6 bases, leaving 7 bases between them. The CDR3 spells CASSLGQTNSPLHF. The CDR3 DNA follows: TGTGCCAGCAGTTTAGGACAAACTAATTCACCCCTCCACTTT.